Each of the 8 T cell receptor beta chains below was sequenced from the same sample in a study of lymphopenia after photon versus proton radiotherapy. The protocol was immunoSEQ multiplex PCR, while the TCRdb copy is restricted to in-frame clones and leaves out a portion. This table has under 35,000 clones, roughly nine tenths appearing once. The sequencing used peripheral blood, collected from a patient treated with proton-based radiotherapy. The receptors here all came from a woman between 70 and 85 years old with pancreatic cancer. Some clones in this sample may be carry-over from other donors' samples.

This chain links TRBV6-5 with TRBJ2-1; D call uncertain. The V gene's germline CDR1 is MNHEY and CDR2 SVGAGI. V was cut by 1 base and J by 9 bases, with 19 bases left in between. The CDR3 totals 16 residues. The CDR3 region has the DNA TGTGCCAGCAGTTACTTCCCCCAGCACGTTTTAGGTGAGCAGTTCTTC. Amino acids: CASSYFPQHVLGEQFF.

J is TRBJ2-7 and V is TRBV4-2; D ambiguous. Germline CDR1 LGHNA, CDR2 YNFKEQ. This CDR3 comprises 13 residues. The V end was cut by 5 bases, the J end by 0 bases, with 8 bases between. CDR3 in DNA: TGTGCCAGCAGCTTCCTTAGCTCCTACGAGCAGTACTTC. This sequence encodes CASSFLSSYEQYF.

V usage is TRBV7-2 and J usage is TRBJ1-2, with a tentative D call TRBD1 (6 bases). The CDR3 runs 15 residues. Deletions cut 1 base from V and 1 base from J, with 10 bases between. Looked up from germline, CDR1 is SGHTA and CDR2 is FQGNSA. This CDR3 reads CASSLGTAFNYGYTF. The CDR3 DNA is TGTGCCAGCAGCTTAGGGACAGCTTTTAACTATGGCTACACCTTC. The entire variable domain, with the rest obtained from reference TRBV7-2 and TRBJ1-2, is as follows: GAGVSQSPSNKVTEKGKDVELRCDPISGHTALYWYRQSLGQGLEFLIYFQGNSAPDKSGLPSDRFSAERTGGSVSTLTIQRTQQEDSAVYLCASSLGTAFNYGYTFGSGTRLTVV.

This chain links TRBV11-2 with TRBJ1-1; a weak D match, TRBD1 (6 bases). CDR3 length: 14 amino acids. Trimming pared 2 bases from V and 7 bases from J, leaving 14 bases between. Germline CDR1 SGHAT, CDR2 FQNNGV. The DNA of the CDR3 is TGTGCCAGCAGCTTAAAGGGGGAAGAAGATGAAGCTTTCTTT. It translates to CASSLKGEEDEAFF.

The genes are TRBV27 and TRBJ1-1, with D uncertain. Germline CDR1 is MNHEY and CDR2 is SMNVEV (reference sequence). The CDR3 sequence is 13 residues long. V lost 6 bases, J lost 1 base, and 9 bases lay in between. CDR3 region: CASRTATNTEAFF. The CDR3 DNA reads TGTGCCAGCAGAACAGCTACGAACACTGAAGCTTTCTTT.

The gene calls are TRBV5-4 and TRBJ2-2; 10 nucleotides align to TRBD1. V was clipped by 4 bases and J by 5 bases; unmatched bases: 2. From germline, CDR1 is SGHNT and CDR2 YYREEE (reference sequence). CDR3 size: 14 residues. The CDR3 DNA is TGTGCCAGCAGCGAGGGACAGGGGACCGGGGAGCTGTTTTTT. This gives the protein CASSEGQGTGELFF.

The CDR3 sequence: CSVEDPEIRDKNIQYF. The CDR3 DNA reads as TGCAGCGTTGAAGATCCCGAAATCAGGGACAAAAACATTCAGTACTTC. This chain links TRBV29-1 with TRBJ2-4; D is possibly TRBD1 (5 bases). This CDR3 contains 16 residues. Looked up from germline, CDR1 is SQVTM and CDR2 is ANQGSEA. Between the trimmed V and J ends, which lost 0 bases and 3 bases, there was a span of 15 bases.

The chain links TRBV28 to TRBJ2-3, with 10 bases lining up with TRBD1. The V gene's germline CDR1 is MDHEN and CDR2 SYDVKM. This CDR3 is built from 16 residues. V shed 6 bases and J 1 base; nucleotides not matched to a gene: 7. CDR3 in DNA: TGTGCCAGCAGGGTGACAGGGGGCGGACGCACAGATACGCAGTATTTT. It encodes CASRVTGGGRTDTQYF. Based on the CDR3 plus reference TRBV28 and TRBJ2-3, the full variable domain is DVKVTQSSRYLVKRTGEKVFLECVQDMDHENMFWYRQDPGLGLRLIYFSYDVKMKEKGDIPEGYSVSREKKERFSLILESASTNQTSMYLCASRVTGGGRTDTQYFGPGTRLTVL.